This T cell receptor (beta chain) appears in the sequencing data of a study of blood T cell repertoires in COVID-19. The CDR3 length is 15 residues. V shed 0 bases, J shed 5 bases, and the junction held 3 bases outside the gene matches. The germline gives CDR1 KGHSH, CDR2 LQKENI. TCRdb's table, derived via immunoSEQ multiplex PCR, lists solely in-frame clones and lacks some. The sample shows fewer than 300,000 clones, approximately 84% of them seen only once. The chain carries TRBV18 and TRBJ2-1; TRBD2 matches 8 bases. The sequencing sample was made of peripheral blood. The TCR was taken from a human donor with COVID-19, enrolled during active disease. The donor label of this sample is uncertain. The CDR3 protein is CASSPPVGGDNEQFF. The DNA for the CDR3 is TGTGCCAGCTCACCACCCGTCGGGGGGGACAATGAGCAGTTCTTC.